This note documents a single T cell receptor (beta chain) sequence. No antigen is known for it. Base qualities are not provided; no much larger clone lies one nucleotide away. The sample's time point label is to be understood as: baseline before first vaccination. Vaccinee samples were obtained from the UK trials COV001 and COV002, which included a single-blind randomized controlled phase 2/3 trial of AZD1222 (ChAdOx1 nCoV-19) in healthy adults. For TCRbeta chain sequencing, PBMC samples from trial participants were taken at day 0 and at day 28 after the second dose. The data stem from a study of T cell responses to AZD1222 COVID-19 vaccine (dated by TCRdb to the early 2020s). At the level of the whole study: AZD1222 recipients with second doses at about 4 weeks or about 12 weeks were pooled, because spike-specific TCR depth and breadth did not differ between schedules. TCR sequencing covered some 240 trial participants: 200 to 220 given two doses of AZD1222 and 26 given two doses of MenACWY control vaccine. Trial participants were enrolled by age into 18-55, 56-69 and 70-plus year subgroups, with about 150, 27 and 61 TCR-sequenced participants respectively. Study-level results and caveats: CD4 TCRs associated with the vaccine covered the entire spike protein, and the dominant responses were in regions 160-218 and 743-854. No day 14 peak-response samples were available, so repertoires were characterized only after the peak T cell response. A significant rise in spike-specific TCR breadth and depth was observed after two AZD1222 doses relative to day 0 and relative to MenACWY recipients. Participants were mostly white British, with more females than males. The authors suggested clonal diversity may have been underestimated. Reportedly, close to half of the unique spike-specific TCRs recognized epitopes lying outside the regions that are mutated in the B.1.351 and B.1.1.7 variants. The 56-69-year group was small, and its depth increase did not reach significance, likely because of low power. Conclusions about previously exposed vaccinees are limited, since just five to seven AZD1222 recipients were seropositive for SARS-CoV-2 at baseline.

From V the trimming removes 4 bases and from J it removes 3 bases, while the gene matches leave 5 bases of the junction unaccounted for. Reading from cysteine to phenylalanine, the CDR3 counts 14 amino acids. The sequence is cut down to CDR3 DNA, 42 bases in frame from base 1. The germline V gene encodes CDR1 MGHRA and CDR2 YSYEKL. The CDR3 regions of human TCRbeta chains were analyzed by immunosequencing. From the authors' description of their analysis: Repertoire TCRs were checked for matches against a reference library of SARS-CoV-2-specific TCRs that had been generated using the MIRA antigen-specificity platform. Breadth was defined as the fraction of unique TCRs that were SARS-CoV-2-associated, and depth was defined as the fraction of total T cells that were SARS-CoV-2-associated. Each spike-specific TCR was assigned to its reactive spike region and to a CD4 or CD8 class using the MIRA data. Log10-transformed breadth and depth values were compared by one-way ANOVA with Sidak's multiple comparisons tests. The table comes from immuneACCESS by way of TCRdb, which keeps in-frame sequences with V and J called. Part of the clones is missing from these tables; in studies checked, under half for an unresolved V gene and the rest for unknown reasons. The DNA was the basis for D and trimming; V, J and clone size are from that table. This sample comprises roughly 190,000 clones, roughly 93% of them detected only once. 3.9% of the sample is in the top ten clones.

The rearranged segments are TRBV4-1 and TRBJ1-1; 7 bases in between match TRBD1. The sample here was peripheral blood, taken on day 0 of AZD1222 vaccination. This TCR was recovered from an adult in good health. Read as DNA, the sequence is TGCGCCAGCAGCCTCCCTACAGGGGACACTGAAGCTTTCTTT. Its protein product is CASSLPTGDTEAFF.